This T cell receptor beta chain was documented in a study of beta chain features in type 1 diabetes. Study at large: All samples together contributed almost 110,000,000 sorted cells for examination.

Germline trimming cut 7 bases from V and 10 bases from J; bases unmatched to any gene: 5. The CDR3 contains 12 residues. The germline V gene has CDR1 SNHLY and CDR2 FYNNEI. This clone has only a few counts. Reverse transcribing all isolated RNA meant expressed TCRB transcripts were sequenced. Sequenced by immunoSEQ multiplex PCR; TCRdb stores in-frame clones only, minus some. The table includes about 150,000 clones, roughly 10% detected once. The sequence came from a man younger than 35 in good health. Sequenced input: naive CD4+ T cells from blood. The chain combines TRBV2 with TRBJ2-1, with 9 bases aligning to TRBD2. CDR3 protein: CASMTSGLEQFF. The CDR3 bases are TGTGCCAGCATGACTAGCGGCCTAGAGCAGTTCTTC.